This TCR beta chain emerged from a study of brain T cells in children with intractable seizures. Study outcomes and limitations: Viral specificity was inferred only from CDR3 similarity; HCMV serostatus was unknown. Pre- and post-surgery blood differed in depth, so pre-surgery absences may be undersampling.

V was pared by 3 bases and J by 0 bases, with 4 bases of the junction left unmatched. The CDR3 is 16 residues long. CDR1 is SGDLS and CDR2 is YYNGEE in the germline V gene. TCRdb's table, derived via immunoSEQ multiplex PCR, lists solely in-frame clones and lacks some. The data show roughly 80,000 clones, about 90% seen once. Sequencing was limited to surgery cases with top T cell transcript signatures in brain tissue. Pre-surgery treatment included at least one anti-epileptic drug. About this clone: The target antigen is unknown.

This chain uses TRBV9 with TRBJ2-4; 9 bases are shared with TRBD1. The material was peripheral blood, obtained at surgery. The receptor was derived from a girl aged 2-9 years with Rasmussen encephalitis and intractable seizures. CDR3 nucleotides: TGTGCCAGCAGCGGCGGACAGGGGATAGCCAAAAACATTCAGTACTTC. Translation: CASSGGQGIAKNIQYF. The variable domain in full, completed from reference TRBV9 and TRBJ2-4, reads DSGVTQTPKHLITATGQRVTLRCSPRSGDLSVYWYQQSLDQGLQFLIQYYNGEERAKGNILERFSAQQFPDLHSELNLSSLELGDSALYFCASSGGQGIAKNIQYFGAGTRLSVL.